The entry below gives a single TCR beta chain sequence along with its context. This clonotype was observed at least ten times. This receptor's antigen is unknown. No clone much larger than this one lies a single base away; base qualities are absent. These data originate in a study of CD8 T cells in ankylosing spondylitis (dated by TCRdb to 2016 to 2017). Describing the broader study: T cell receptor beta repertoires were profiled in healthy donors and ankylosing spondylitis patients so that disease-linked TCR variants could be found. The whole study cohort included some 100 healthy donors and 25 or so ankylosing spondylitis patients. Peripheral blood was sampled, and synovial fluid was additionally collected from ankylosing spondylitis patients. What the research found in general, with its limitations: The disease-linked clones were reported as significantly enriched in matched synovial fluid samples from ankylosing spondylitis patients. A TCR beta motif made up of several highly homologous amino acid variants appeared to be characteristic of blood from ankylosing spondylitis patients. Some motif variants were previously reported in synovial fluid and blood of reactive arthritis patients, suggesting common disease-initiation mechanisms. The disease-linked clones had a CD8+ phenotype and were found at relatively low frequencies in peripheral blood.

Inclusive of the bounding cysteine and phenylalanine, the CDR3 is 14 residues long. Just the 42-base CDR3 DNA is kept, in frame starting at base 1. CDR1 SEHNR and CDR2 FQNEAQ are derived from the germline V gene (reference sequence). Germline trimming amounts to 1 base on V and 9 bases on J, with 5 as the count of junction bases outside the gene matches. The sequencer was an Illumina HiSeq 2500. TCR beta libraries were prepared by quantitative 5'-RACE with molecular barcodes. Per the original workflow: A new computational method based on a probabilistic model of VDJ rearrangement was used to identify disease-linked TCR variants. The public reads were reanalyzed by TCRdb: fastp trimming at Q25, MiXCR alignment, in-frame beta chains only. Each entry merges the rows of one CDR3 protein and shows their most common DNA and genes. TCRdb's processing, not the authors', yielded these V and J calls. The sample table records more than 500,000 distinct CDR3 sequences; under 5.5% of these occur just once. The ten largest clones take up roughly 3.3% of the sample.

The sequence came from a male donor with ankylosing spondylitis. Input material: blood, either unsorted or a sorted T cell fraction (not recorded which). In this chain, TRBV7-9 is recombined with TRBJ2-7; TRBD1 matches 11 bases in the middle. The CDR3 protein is CASSLGDRGIAQYF. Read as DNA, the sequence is TGTGCCAGCAGCTTAGGGGACAGGGGGATTGCGCAGTACTTC.